This T cell receptor beta chain came from a study of blood T cell repertoires in COVID-19. Only in-frame clones appear in the TCRdb table, and some are missing; sequencing was by immunoSEQ multiplex PCR. This sample has 250,000 to 300,000 clones, with around 80% found just once. The length of the CDR3 is 16 residues. Germline trimming cut 0 bases from V and 4 bases from J; bases unmatched to any gene: 3. Germline CDR1 LGHDT, CDR2 YNNKEL (reference sequence). The gene calls are TRBV3-1 (or the pseudogene TRBV3-2) and TRBJ2-6; TRBD1 matches 7 bases. The sample taken for sequencing was PBMCs or T cells enriched from blood (not recorded which). The TCR originated in a young man with acute COVID-19. Written as DNA, the CDR3 is TGTGCCAGCAGCCAAGACAGGGGGATCGGGGCCAACGTCCTGACTTTC. It translates to CASSQDRGIGANVLTF.